Listed below are T cell receptor beta chains from one sample, sequenced in a study of blood T cell repertoires in COVID-19. Generated by immunoSEQ multiplex PCR, the TCRdb table keeps only in-frame clones and is missing some. The sample consists of roughly 50,000 clones, 89% of them appearing once. Specimen: peripheral blood. The receptors stem from a woman in her sixties or seventies with active COVID-19. CDR3s include the opening cysteine and the closing phenylalanine or tryptophan. Each record gives: V gene, J gene, clone size, D gene, CDR3 DNA, CDR3 protein. A D gene is named only where the DNA matches it firmly. The size of a clone is reported for some rows only, either as once, few or many, or as a class for expanded clones.

v_gene: TRBV2; j_gene: TRBJ1-4; abundance: .; d_gene: .; CDR3nt: TGTGCCAGCACTCTGAACCCCGGGGAAGCCGAAAAACTGTTTTTT; CDR3aa: CASTLNPGEAEKLFF
v_gene: TRBV27; j_gene: TRBJ1-5; abundance: .; d_gene: TRBD1; CDR3nt: TGTGCCAGCAGAACAGGGGTTAATACCAATCAGCCCCAGCATTTT; CDR3aa: CASRTGVNTNQPQHF
v_gene: TRBV11-3; j_gene: TRBJ1-4; abundance: .; d_gene: .; CDR3nt: TGTGCCAGCAGCTTAAACAGCAATGAAAAACTGTTTTTT; CDR3aa: CASSLNSNEKLFF
v_gene: TRBV27; j_gene: TRBJ2-2; abundance: .; d_gene: .; CDR3nt: TGTGCCAGCAGCTTGACTAGTAACACCGGGGAGCTGTTTTTT; CDR3aa: CASSLTSNTGELFF
v_gene: TRBV3-1/TRBV3-2; j_gene: TRBJ1-2; abundance: few; d_gene: TRBD1; CDR3nt: TGTGCCAGCAGCAAGGACAGGCCTTATGGCTACACCTTC; CDR3aa: CASSKDRPYGYTF
v_gene: TRBV14; j_gene: TRBJ2-1; abundance: once; d_gene: TRBD1; CDR3nt: TGTGCCAGCAGCCAAGGGACAGGGGGTTACAATGAGCAGTTCTTC; CDR3aa: CASSQGTGGYNEQFF
v_gene: TRBV24-1; j_gene: TRBJ2-5; abundance: .; d_gene: .; CDR3nt: TGTGCCACCAGTGACACAGGGCAAGATACCCAGTACTTC; CDR3aa: CATSDTGQDTQYF
v_gene: TRBV7-8; j_gene: TRBJ2-5; abundance: .; d_gene: TRBD2; CDR3nt: TGTGCCAGCAGCCCGCAAGGACTAGGGCAAGAGACCCAGTACTTC; CDR3aa: CASSPQGLGQETQYF
v_gene: TRBV2; j_gene: TRBJ1-5; abundance: .; d_gene: .; CDR3nt: TGTGCCAGCAGTGAGACGGGAGACACCAATCAGCCCCAGCATTTT; CDR3aa: CASSETGDTNQPQHF
v_gene: TRBV11-2; j_gene: TRBJ2-3; abundance: .; d_gene: .; CDR3nt: TGTGCCAGCAGCTTGGGCAGGGCGGCAGATACGCAGTATTTT; CDR3aa: CASSLGRAADTQYF
v_gene: TRBV6-6; j_gene: TRBJ1-6; abundance: .; d_gene: TRBD1; CDR3nt: TGTGTCACGGGACAGGGGTCCGGTAATTCACCCCTCCACTTT; CDR3aa: CVTGQGSGNSPLHF
v_gene: TRBV11-2; j_gene: TRBJ2-7; abundance: .; d_gene: TRBD1; CDR3nt: TGTGCCAGCAGCATCACAGGGGGTTGGGGGGAGGCATACGAGCAGTACTTC; CDR3aa: CASSITGGWGEAYEQYF
v_gene: TRBV18; j_gene: TRBJ1-2; abundance: .; d_gene: .; CDR3nt: TGTGCCAGCTCACCACAGCCAGGGGACGGCTACACCTTC; CDR3aa: CASSPQPGDGYTF
v_gene: TRBV15; j_gene: TRBJ1-2; abundance: .; d_gene: .; CDR3nt: TGTGCCACCAGCAGAGATCCGGCAGGGCCATATGGCTACACCTTC; CDR3aa: CATSRDPAGPYGYTF
v_gene: TRBV4-3; j_gene: TRBJ2-3; abundance: .; d_gene: TRBD2; CDR3nt: TGCGCCAGCAGCCCCTATAGCGGGGTGGTCGATACGCAGTATTTT; CDR3aa: CASSPYSGVVDTQYF
v_gene: TRBV5-4; j_gene: TRBJ2-3; abundance: .; d_gene: .; CDR3nt: TGTGCCAGCCTTAGTAGCGGAGGTAGCACAGATACGCAGTATTTT; CDR3aa: CASLSSGGSTDTQYF
v_gene: TRBV29-1; j_gene: TRBJ2-3; abundance: .; d_gene: TRBD2; CDR3nt: TGCAGCGCAGCGGGGGGCCTCACAGATACGCAGTATTTT; CDR3aa: CSAAGGLTDTQYF
v_gene: TRBV6-2/TRBV6-3; j_gene: TRBJ2-7; abundance: .; d_gene: TRBD1; CDR3nt: TGTGCCAGCAGCGACAGGGGGGAGCAGTACTTC; CDR3aa: CASSDRGEQYF
v_gene: TRBV4-2; j_gene: TRBJ2-3; abundance: once; d_gene: TRBD1; CDR3nt: TGTGCCAGCAGCCGAGGGACAGGGGCAGGTTTTAGCACAGATACGCAGTATTTT; CDR3aa: CASSRGTGAGFSTDTQYF
v_gene: TRBV7-3; j_gene: TRBJ2-2; abundance: .; d_gene: .; CDR3nt: TGTGCCAGCAGCTTAAACGCGCCTAGTTTTACCGGGGAGCTGTTTTTT; CDR3aa: CASSLNAPSFTGELFF
v_gene: TRBV7-2; j_gene: TRBJ1-4; abundance: once; d_gene: TRBD1; CDR3nt: TGTGCCAGCAGCCTTGGACAGGGTTGGGAGGAAAAACTGTTTTTT; CDR3aa: CASSLGQGWEEKLFF
v_gene: TRBV19; j_gene: TRBJ2-3; abundance: .; d_gene: TRBD1; CDR3nt: TGTGCCAGTAGTATCTGGGACAGGGGCACAGATACGCAGTATTTT; CDR3aa: CASSIWDRGTDTQYF
v_gene: TRBV6-1; j_gene: TRBJ2-1; abundance: .; d_gene: .; CDR3nt: TGTGCCAGCAGTGAACTCGGGGGGCAGGGTGAGCAGTTCTTC; CDR3aa: CASSELGGQGEQFF
v_gene: TRBV29-1; j_gene: TRBJ2-5; abundance: .; d_gene: .; CDR3nt: TGCAGCGTTGGTAGGGGTACAAAAGAGACCCAGTACTTC; CDR3aa: CSVGRGTKETQYF
v_gene: TRBV9; j_gene: TRBJ2-3; abundance: .; d_gene: TRBD2; CDR3nt: TGTGCCAGCAGCGAACTAGCGACTAGCACAGATACGCAGTATTTT; CDR3aa: CASSELATSTDTQYF
v_gene: TRBV3-1/TRBV3-2; j_gene: TRBJ2-5; abundance: .; d_gene: .; CDR3nt: TGTGCCAGCAGCCAAGATTACAGGACGGAGACCCAGTACTTC; CDR3aa: CASSQDYRTETQYF
v_gene: TRBV4-3; j_gene: TRBJ2-1; abundance: .; d_gene: TRBD2; CDR3nt: TGCGCCAGCAGCCAAGACTGGACTAGCAGGGATGAGCAGTTCTTC; CDR3aa: CASSQDWTSRDEQFF
v_gene: TRBV9; j_gene: TRBJ2-1; abundance: .; d_gene: TRBD2; CDR3nt: TGTGCCAGCCTCCGCGAAGCGGGGGGGCTGTTTGGAGAGCAGTTCTTC; CDR3aa: CASLREAGGLFGEQFF
v_gene: TRBV5-1; j_gene: TRBJ2-1; abundance: .; d_gene: TRBD2; CDR3nt: TGCGCCAGCTCTGGCGGGGGGTTAAATGAGCAGTTCTTC; CDR3aa: CASSGGGLNEQFF
v_gene: TRBV10-3; j_gene: TRBJ2-7; abundance: .; d_gene: .; CDR3nt: TGTGCCATCAGTGGGGAGAGCGAGCAGTACTTC; CDR3aa: CAISGESEQYF
v_gene: TRBV2; j_gene: TRBJ1-5; abundance: .; d_gene: .; CDR3nt: TGTGCCAGCAGTGACCGGATCGCGGATCAGCCCCAGCATTTT; CDR3aa: CASSDRIADQPQHF
v_gene: TRBV9; j_gene: TRBJ1-4; abundance: .; d_gene: .; CDR3nt: TGTGCCAGCAGCGTAAAGGGGACTAATGAAAAACTGTTTTTT; CDR3aa: CASSVKGTNEKLFF
v_gene: TRBV10-2; j_gene: TRBJ2-1; abundance: .; d_gene: TRBD1; CDR3nt: TGCGCCAGCAGTGGGGCAGGGGGCAAGGATGAGCAGTTCTTC; CDR3aa: CASSGAGGKDEQFF
v_gene: TRBV5-1; j_gene: TRBJ2-7; abundance: .; d_gene: .; CDR3nt: TGCGCCAGCAGCTTCCGACAGGGGAGGGACGAGCAGTACTTC; CDR3aa: CASSFRQGRDEQYF
v_gene: TRBV27; j_gene: TRBJ2-1; abundance: .; d_gene: .; CDR3nt: TGTGCCAGCAGTTTAATCGGCCAGGTAATTCCAAATGAGCAGTTCTTC; CDR3aa: CASSLIGQVIPNEQFF
v_gene: TRBV7-2; j_gene: TRBJ2-2; abundance: .; d_gene: TRBD2; CDR3nt: TGTGCCAGCCCCAAGTTAGCGGGGGGACCGGCGAACACCGGGGAGCTGTTTTTT; CDR3aa: CASPKLAGGPANTGELFF